What follows are 2 T cell receptor beta chains derived from one specimen sequenced in a study of blood T cell repertoires in COVID-19. Repertoires were generated with immunoSEQ multiplex PCR, while TCRdb's copy carries only in-frame clones and drops some. This table holds 90,000 to 120,000 clones, about 80% found once. The sample comprised peripheral blood. The source is a man in his 70s with acute or convalescent COVID-19.

This sequence joins TRBV5-1 and TRBJ2-1, with D possibly TRBD1 on 8 matching bases. The CDR3 covers 15 residues. The germline V gene encodes CDR1 SGHRS and CDR2 YFSETQ. V lost 4 bases and J lost 3, with 14 bases in between. The CDR3 reads CASSVQGEGYNEQFF. CDR3 nucleotide sequence: TGCGCCAGCAGCGTACAGGGGGAGGGCTACAATGAGCAGTTCTTC.

The chain has TRBV7-6 and TRBJ2-7; 10 nucleotides agree with TRBD1. CDR1 and CDR2 (germline): SGHVS, FNYEAQ. J was trimmed by 5 bases and V by 1 base; bases with no gene match: 2. The CDR3 is 14 amino acids. CDR3 sequence (DNA): TGTGCCAGCAGCTTAGATGACAGGGGGCACGAGCAGTACTTC. Translated, it gives CASSLDDRGHEQYF. Full variable domain (missing parts from reference TRBV7-6 and TRBJ2-7): GAGVSQSPRYKVTKRGQDVALRCDPISGHVSLYWYRQALGQGPEFLTYFNYEAQQDKSGLPNDRFSAERPEGSISTLTIQRTEQRDSAMYRCASSLDDRGHEQYFGPGTRLTVT.